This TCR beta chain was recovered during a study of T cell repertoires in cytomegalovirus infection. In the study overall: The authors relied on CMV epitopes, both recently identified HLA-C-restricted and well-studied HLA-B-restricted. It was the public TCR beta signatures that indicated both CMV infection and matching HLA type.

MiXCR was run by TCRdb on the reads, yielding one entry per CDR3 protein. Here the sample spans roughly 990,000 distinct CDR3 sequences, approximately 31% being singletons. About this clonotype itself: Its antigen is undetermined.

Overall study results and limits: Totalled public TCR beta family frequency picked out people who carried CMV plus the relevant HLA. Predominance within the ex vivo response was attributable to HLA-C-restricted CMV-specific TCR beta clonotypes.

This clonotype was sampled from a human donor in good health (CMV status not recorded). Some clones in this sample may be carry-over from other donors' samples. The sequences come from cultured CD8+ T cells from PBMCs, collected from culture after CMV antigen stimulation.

The CDR3 loop reads CASSYKGGEQYV. The CDR3 DNA sequence: TGTGCCAGCAGCTACAAGGGGGGAGAGCAGTACGTC. V and J are TRBV5-4 and TRBJ2-7; tentatively, D is TRBD1 or TRBD2 (6 bases each). Germline loops: CDR1 SGHNT, CDR2 YYREEE (reference sequence). V was trimmed by 3 bases and J by 7 bases, leaving 11 bases between them. The CDR3 is 12 amino acids.